The entry below describes one T cell receptor beta chain. Its specificity is not known. The sample originates from a study of cytomegalovirus exposure and HLA in healthy donors. Findings of the study overall: In a later analysis, HLA-C alleles had the fewest associated TCRs, DRB1 alleles the most. An observed cluster of highly shared sequence variants was recorded as a likely sequencing artifact.

Donors were nominally healthy when sampled, though unrecorded immune exposures were likely. PCR was performed using 60 Vbeta and 13 Jbeta primers. The protocol was immunoSEQ multiplex PCR, while the TCRdb copy is restricted to in-frame clones and leaves out a portion. The repertoire holds about 140,000 clones, with roughly 76% as singletons. The sample was PBMCs. The receptor was derived from a female donor in good health and CMV-seronegative.

CDR3 bases: TGTGCCTGGAGTGCCCGGGGTCAGCCCCAGCATTTT. The encoded protein is CAWSARGQPQHF. J is TRBJ1-5 and V is TRBV30; D gene ambiguous. The CDR3 is made up of 12 amino acids. The V end was cut by 1 base, the J end by 6 bases, with 7 bases between. CDR1 GTSNPN and CDR2 SVGIG come from the germline V gene (reference sequence).